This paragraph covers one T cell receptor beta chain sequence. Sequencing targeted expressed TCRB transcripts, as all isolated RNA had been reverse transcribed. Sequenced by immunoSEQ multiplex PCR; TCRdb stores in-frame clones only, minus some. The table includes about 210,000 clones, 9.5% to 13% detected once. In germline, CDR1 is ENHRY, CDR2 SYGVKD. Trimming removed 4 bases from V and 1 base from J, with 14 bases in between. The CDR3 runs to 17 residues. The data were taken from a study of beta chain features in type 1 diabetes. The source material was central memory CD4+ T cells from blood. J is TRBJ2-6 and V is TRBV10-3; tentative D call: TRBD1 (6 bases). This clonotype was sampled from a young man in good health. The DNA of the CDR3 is TGTGCCATCAGTGGGGTACAGGGAATATCTGGGGCCAACGTCCTGACTTTC. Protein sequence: CAISGVQGISGANVLTF.